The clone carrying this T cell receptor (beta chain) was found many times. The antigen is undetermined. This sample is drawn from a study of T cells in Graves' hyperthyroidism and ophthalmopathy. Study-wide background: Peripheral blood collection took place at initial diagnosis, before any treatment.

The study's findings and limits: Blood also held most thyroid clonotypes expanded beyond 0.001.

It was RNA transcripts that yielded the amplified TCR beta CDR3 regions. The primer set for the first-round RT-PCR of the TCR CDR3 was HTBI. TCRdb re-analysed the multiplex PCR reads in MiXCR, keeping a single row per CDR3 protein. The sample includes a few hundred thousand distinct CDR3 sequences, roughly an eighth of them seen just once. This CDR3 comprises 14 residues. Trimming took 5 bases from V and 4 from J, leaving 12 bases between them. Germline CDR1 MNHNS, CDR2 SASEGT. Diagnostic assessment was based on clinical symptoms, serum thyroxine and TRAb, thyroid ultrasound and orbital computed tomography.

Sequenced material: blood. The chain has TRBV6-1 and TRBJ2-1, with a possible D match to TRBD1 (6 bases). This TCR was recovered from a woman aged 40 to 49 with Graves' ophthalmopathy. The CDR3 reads CASSLTGLYNEQFF. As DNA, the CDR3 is TGTGCCAGCAGTTTAACAGGGTTATACAATGAGCAGTTCTTC.